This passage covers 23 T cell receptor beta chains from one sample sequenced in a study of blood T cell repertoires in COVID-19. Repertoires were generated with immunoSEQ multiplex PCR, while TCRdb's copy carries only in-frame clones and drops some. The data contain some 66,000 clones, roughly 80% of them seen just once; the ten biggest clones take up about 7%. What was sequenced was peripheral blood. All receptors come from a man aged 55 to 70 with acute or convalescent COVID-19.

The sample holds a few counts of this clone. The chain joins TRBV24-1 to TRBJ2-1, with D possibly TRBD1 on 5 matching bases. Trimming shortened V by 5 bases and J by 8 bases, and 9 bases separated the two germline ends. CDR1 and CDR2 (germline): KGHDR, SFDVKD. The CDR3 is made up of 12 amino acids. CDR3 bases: TGTGCCACCAGTGGAACACAGGATGAGCAGTTCTTC. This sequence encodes CATSGTQDEQFF.

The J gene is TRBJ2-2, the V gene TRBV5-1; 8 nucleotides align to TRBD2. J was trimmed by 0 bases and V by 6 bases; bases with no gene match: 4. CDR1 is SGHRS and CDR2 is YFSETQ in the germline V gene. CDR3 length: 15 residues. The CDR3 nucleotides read TGCGCCAGCACCACGGGGGGGTCGAACACCGGGGAGCTGTTTTTT. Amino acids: CASTTGGSNTGELFF.

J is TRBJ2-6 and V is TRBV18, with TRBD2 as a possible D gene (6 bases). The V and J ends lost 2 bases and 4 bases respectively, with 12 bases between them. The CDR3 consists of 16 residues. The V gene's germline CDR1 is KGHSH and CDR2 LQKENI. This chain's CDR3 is CASSPIPGVGANVLTF. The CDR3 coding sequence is TGTGCCAGCTCACCAATCCCGGGGGTCGGGGCCAACGTCCTGACTTTC.

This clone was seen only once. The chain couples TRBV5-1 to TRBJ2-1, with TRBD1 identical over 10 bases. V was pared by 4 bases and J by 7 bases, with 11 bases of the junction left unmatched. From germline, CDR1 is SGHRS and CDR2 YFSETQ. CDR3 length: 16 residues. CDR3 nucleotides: TGCGCCAGCAGCACCGGACAGGGGGGATATCGGAATGAGCAGTTCTTC. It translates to CASSTGQGGYRNEQFF.

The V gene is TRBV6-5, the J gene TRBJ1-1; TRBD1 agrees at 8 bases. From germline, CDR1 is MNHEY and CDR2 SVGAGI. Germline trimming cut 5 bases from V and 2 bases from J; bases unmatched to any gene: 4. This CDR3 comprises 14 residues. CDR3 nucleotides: TGTGCCAGCAGTCGGACAGGGAGAAACACTGAAGCTTTCTTT. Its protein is CASSRTGRNTEAFF.

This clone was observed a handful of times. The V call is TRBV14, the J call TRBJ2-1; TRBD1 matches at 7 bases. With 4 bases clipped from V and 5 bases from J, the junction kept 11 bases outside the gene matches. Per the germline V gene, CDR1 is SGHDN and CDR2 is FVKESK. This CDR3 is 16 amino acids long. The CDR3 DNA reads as TGTGCCAGCAGCCCCTCCGGACAGGTGTGGAACAATGAGCAGTTCTTC. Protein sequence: CASSPSGQVWNNEQFF.

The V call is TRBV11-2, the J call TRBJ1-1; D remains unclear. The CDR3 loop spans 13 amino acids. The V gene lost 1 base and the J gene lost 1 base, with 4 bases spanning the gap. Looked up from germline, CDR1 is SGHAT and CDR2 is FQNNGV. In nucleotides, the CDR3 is TGTGCCAGCAGCTTAGTGGCGAACACTGAAGCTTTCTTT. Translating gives CASSLVANTEAFF.

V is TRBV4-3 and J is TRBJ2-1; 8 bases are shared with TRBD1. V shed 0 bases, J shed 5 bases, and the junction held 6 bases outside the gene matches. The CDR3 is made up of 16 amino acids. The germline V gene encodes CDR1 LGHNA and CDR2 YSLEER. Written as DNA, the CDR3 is TGCGCCAGCAGCCAAGACGACAGGGGCTTGCACAATGAGCAGTTCTTC. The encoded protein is CASSQDDRGLHNEQFF.

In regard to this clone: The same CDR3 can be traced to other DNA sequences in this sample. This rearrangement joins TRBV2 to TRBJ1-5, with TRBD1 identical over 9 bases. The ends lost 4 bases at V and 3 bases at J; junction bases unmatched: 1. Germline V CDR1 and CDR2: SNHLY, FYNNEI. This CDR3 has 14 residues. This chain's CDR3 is CASSGTGDNQPQHF. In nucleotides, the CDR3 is TGTGCCAGCAGTGGGACAGGGGACAATCAGCCCCAGCATTTT.

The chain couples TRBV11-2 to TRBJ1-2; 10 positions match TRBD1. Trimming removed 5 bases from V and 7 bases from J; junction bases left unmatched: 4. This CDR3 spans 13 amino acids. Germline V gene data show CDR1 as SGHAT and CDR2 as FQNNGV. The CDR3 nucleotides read TGTGCCAGCAGCGAGGGACAGGGGACTGGCTACACCTTC. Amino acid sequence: CASSEGQGTGYTF.

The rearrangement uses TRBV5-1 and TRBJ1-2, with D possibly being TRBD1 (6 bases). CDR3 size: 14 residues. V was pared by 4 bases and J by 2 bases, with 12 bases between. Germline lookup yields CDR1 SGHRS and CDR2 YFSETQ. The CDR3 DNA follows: TGCGCCAGCAGCCTAGGGGACAAAAACTATGGCTACACCTTC. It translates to CASSLGDKNYGYTF.

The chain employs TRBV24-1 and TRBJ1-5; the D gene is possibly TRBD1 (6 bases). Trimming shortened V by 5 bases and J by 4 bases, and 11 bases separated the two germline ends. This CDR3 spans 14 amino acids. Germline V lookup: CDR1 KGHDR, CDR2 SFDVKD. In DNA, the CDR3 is TGTGCCACCAGTGCCAGGGGCCGAAATCAGCCCCAGCATTTT. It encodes CATSARGRNQPQHF.

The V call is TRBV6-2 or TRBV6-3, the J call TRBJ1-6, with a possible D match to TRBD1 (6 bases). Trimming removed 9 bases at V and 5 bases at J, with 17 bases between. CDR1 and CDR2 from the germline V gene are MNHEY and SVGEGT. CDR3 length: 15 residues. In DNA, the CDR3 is TGTGCCAGTAGTGACAGGAGGACCGATAATTCACCCCTCCACTTT. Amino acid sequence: CASSDRRTDNSPLHF.

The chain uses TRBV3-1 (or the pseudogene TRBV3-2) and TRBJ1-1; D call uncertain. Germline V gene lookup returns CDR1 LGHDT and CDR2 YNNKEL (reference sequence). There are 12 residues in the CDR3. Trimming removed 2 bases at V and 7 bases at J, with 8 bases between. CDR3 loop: CASSQSPGEAFF. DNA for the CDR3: TGTGCCAGCAGCCAAAGCCCCGGTGAAGCTTTCTTT.

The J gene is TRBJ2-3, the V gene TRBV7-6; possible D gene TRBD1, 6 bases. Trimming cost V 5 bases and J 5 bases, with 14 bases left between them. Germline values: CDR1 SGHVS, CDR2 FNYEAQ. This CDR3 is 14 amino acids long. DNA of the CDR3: TGTGCCAGCAGCCCCCTCCTCAGGGGAGATACGCAGTATTTT. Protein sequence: CASSPLLRGDTQYF.

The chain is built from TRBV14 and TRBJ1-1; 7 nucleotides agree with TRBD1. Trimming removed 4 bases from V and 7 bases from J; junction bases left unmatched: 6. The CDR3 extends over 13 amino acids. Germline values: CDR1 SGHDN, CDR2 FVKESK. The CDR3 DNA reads TGTGCCAGCAGCCGAAGGGGGCTCGGTGAAGCTTTCTTT. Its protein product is CASSRRGLGEAFF. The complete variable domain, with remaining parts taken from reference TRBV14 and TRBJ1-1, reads EAGVTQFPSHSVIEKGQTVTLRCDPISGHDNLYWYRRVMGKEIKFLLHFVKESKQDESGMPNNRFLAERTGGTYSTLKVQPAELEDSGVYFCASSRRGLGEAFFGQGTRLTVV.

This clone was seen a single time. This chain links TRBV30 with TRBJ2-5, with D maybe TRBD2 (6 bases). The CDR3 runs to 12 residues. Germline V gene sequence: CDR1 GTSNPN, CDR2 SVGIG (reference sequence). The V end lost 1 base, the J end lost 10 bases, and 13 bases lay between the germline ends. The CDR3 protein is CAWSALWGVQYF. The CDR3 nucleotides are TGTGCCTGGAGTGCGTTATGGGGGGTCCAGTACTTC. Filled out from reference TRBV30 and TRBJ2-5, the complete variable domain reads SQTIHQWPATLVQPVGSPLSLECTVEGTSNPNLYWYRQAAGRGLQLLFYSVGIGQISSEVPQNLSASRPQDRQFILSSKKLLLSDSGFYLCAWSALWGVQYFGPGTRLLVL.

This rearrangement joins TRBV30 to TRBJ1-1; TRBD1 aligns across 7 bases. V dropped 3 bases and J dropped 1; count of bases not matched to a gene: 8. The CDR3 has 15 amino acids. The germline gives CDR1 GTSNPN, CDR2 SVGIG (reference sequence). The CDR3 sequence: CAWRRGDSQNTEAFF. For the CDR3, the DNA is TGTGCCTGGAGAAGAGGGGACAGCCAGAACACTGAAGCTTTCTTT.

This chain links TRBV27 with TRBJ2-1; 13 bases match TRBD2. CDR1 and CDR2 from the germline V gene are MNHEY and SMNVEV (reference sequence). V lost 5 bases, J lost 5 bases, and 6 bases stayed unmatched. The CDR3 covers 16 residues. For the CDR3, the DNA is TGTGCCAGCAGTCCCTCGGGGACTAGCGGGGACAATGAGCAGTTCTTC. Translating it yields CASSPSGTSGDNEQFF.

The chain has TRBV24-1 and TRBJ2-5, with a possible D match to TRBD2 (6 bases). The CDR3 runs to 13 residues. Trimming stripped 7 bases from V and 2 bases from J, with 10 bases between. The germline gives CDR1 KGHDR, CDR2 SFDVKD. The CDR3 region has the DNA TGTGCCACCAGCAGCGGGCAGCAAGAGACCCAGTACTTC. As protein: CATSSGQQETQYF.

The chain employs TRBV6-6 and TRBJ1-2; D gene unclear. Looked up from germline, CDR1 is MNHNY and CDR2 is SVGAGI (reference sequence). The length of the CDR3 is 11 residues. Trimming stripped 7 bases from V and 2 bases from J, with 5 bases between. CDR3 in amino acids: CASTQNYGYTF. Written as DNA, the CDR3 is TGTGCCAGCACCCAGAACTATGGCTACACCTTC.

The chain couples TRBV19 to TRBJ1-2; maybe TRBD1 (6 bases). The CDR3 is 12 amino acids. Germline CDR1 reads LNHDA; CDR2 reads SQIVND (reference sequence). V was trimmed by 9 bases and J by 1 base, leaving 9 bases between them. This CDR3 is CASQGFNYGYTF. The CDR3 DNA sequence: TGTGCCAGCCAGGGGTTTAACTATGGCTACACCTTC.

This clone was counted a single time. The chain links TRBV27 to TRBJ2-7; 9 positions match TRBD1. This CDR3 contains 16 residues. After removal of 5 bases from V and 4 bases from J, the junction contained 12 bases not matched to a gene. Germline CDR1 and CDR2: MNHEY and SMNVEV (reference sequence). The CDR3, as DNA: TGTGCCAGCAGTCGCTACAGGGACAGGGAACGGTACGAGCAGTACTTC. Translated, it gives CASSRYRDRERYEQYF.